This T cell receptor (beta chain) was sequenced during a study of metastatic and nonmetastatic thyroid tumors. Whole-study context: Repertoire comparison spanned blood and tumor or nodule tissue of malignant and benign thyroid patients. Study conclusions and caveats: Reported TCR beta diversity, measured in blood and tumor, was significantly higher for malignant thyroid tumors than for benign nodules.

The CDR3 spans 12 residues. V lost 3 bases and J 7 bases, leaving 7 bases between the germline ends. Germline CDR1 DFQATT, CDR2 SNEGSKA (reference sequence). TCRdb re-called clones via MiXCR from the PCR reads. The sample includes 60,000 to 75,000 clones, more than 3.5% of them seen just once. This clone has more than one count but fewer than ten. Its cognate antigen is unknown. Treatment of any kind had been given to no patient before thyroid surgery. The material sequenced was blood. The TCR sequence derives from a female donor with papillary thyroid cancer or a benign thyroid nodule (not recorded which). Some clones in this sample may be carry-over from other donors' samples. This rearrangement joins TRBV20-1 to TRBJ1-6; D might be TRBD1 (5 bases). The chain's CDR3 is CSARRGNSPLHF. The CDR3 DNA follows: TGCAGTGCTAGGCGGGGGAATTCACCCCTCCACTTT.